This T cell receptor beta chain was sequenced for a study of cytomegalovirus exposure and HLA in healthy donors. Germline CDR1 KGHSH, CDR2 LQKENI. V shed 3 bases and J shed 6 bases, with 12 bases lying between them. The CDR3 has 14 amino acids. The primer mix had 60 Vbeta and 13 Jbeta primers. The data were produced by immunoSEQ multiplex PCR, yet TCRdb's version contains in-frame clones alone and is incomplete. The repertoire includes almost 200,000 clones, around 79% of them detected once, and about 0.36% sits in the top ten. Study-wide findings and caveats: Cytomegalovirus status was reportedly diagnosed by the classifier with high specificity and sensitivity. The study flagged some 170 TCR beta chains as cytomegalovirus-associated. DRB1 showed the most TCR associations and HLA-C the fewest in a later analysis, as rates varied by HLA locus.

This clone was seen only once. Its specificity is unknown. Healthy bone marrow donors made up the cohort. The sample comprised PBMCs. The chain recombines TRBV18 with TRBJ1-5, with no clear D. The receptor's source is a male donor in good health and CMV-seropositive. The CDR3 sequence: CASSPAGDAQPQHF. For the CDR3, the DNA is TGTGCCAGCTCACCGGCCGGGGATGCTCAGCCCCAGCATTTT.